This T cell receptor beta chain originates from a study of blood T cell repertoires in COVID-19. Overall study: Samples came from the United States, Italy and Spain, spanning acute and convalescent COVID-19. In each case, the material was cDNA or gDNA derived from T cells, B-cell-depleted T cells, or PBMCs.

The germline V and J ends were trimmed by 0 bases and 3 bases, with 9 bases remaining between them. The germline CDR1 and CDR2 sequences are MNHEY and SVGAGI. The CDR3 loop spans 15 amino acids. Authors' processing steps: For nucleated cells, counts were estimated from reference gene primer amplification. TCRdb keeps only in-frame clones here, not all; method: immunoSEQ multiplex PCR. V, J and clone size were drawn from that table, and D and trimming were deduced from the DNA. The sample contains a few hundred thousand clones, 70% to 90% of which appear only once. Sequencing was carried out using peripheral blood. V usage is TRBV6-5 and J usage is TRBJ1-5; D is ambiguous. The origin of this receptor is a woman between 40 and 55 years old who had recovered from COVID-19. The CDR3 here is CASSYSGSHNQPQHF. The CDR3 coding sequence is TGTGCCAGCAGTTACTCGGGCAGCCACAATCAGCCCCAGCATTTT.